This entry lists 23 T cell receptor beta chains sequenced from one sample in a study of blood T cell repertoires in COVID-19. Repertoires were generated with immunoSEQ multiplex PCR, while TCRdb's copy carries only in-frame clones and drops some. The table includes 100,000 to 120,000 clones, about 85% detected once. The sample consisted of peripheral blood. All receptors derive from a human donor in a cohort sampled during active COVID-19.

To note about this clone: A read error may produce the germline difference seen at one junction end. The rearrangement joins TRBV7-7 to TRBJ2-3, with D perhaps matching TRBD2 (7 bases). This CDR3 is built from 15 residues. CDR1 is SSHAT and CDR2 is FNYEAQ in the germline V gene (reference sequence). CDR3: CASSPGGGGADTQYF. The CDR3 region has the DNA TGTGCTAGCAGCCCCGGCGGGGGCGGGGCAGATACGCAGTATTTT. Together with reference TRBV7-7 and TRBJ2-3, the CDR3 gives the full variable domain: GAGVSQSPRYKVTKRGQDVTLRCDPISSHATLYWYQQALGQGPEFLTYFNYEAQPDKSGLPSDRFSAERPEGSISTLTIQRTEQRDSAMYRCASSPGGGGADTQYFGPGTRLTVL.

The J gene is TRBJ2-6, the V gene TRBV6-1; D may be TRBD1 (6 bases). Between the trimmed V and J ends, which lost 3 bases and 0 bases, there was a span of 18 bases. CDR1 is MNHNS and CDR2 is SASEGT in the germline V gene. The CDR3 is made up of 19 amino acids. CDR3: CASSEIPWTAISGANVLTF. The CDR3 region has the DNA TGTGCCAGCAGTGAGATACCTTGGACAGCGATCTCTGGGGCCAACGTCCTGACTTTC.

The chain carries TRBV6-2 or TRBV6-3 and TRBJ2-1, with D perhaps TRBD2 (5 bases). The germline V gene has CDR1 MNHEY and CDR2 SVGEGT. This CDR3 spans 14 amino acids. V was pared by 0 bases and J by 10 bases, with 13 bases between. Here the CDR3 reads CASSYSGGVGEQFF. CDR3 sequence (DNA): TGTGCCAGCAGTTACTCAGGAGGAGTAGGGGAGCAGTTCTTC.

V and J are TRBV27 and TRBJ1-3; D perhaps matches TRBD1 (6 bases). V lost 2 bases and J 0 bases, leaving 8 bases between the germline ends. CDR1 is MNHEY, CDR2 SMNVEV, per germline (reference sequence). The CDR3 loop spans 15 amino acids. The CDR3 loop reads CASSLRGGSGNTIYF. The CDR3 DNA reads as TGTGCCAGCAGTTTAAGGGGGGGCTCTGGAAACACCATATATTTT.

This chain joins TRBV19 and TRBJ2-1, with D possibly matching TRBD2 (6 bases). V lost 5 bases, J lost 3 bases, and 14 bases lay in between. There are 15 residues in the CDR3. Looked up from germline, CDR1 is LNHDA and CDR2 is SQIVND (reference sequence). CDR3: CASSRWWGGYNEQFF. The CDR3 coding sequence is TGTGCCAGTAGTCGGTGGTGGGGAGGCTACAATGAGCAGTTCTTC.

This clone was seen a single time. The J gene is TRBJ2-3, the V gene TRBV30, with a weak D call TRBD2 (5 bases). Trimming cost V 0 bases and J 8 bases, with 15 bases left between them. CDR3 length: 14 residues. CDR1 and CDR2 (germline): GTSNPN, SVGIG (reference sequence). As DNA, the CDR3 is TGTGCCTGGAGTGTTTTAGCGTCGGGGTCTACGCAGTATTTT. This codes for CAWSVLASGSTQYF.

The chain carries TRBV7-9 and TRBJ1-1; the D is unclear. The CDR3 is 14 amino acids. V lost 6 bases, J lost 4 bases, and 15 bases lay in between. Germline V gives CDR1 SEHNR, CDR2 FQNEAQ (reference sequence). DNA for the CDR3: TGTGCCAGCAGAGAAACCCCGGGTTTCACTGAAGCTTTCTTT. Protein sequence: CASRETPGFTEAFF.

CDR3 protein: CASSSQGRVQETQYF. The CDR3 bases are TGTGCCAGCAGTTCTCAGGGAAGGGTCCAAGAGACCCAGTACTTC. The chain employs TRBV6-2 or TRBV6-3 and TRBJ2-5; weak D call: TRBD1 (5 bases). Germline loops: CDR1 MNHEY, CDR2 SVGEGT. CDR3 size: 15 residues. The V gene lost 4 bases and the J gene lost 1 base, with 13 bases spanning the gap.

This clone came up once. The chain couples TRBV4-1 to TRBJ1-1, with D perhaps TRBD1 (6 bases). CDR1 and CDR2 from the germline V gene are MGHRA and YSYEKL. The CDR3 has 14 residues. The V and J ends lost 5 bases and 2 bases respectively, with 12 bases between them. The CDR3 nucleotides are TGCGCCAGCAGCGCGTCCAGGGGAAACACTGAAGCTTTCTTT. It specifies CASSASRGNTEAFF.

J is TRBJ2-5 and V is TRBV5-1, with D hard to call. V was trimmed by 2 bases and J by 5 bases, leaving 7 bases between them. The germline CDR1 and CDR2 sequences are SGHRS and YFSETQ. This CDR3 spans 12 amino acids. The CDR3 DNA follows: TGCGCCAGCAGCTTCGGAGCGGAGACCCAGTACTTC. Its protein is CASSFGAETQYF. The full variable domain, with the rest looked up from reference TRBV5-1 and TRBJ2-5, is KAGVTQTPRYLIKTRGQQVTLSCSPISGHRSVSWYQQTPGQGLQFLFEYFSETQRNKGNFPGRFSGRQFSNSRSEMNVSTLELGDSALYLCASSFGAETQYFGPGTRLLVL.

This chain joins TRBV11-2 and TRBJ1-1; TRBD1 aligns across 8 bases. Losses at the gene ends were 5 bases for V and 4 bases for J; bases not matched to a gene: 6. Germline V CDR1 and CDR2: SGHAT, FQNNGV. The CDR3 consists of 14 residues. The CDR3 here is CASSKTTGVTEAFF. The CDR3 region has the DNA TGTGCCAGCAGCAAAACGACAGGGGTCACTGAAGCTTTCTTT.

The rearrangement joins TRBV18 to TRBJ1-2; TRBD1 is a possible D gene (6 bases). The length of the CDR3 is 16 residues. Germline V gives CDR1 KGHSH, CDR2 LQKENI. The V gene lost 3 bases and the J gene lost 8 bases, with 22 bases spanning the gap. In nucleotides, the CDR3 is TGTGCCAGCTCACCTTCAATGCGTTCAGGGGATCAAGGCTACACCTTC. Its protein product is CASSPSMRSGDQGYTF.

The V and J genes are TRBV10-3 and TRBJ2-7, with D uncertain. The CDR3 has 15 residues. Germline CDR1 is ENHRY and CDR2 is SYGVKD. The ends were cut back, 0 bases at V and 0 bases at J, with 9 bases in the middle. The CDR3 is CAISESAVSSYEQYF. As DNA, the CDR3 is TGTGCCATCAGTGAGTCGGCGGTTAGCTCCTACGAGCAGTACTTC.

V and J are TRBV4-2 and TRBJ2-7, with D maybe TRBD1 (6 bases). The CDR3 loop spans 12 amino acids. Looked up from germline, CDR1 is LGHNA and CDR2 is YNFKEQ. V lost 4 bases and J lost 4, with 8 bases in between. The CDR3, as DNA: TGTGCCAGCAGCCCCGACAGGTACGAGCAGTACTTC. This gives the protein CASSPDRYEQYF.

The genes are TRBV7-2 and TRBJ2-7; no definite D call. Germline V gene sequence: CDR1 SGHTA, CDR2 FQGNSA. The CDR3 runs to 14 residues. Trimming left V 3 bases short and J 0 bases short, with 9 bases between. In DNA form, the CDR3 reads TGTGCCAGCAGCTTGGTTTGGAGCTCCTACGAGCAGTACTTC. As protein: CASSLVWSSYEQYF.

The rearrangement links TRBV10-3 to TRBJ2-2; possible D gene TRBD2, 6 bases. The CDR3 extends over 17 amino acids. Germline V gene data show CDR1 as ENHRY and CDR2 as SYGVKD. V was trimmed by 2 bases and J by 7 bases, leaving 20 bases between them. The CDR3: CAISETSSGPPRGELFF. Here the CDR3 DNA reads TGTGCCATCAGTGAGACTAGCTCGGGACCCCCTCGCGGGGAGCTGTTTTTT.

The CDR3 reads CASNPGTDNEAFF. The DNA for the CDR3 is TGCGCCAGCAACCCCGGGACAGACAATGAAGCTTTCTTT. The V and J genes are TRBV5-1 and TRBJ1-1; TRBD1 agrees at 7 bases. J gave up 7 bases and V 6 bases, and 9 bases lay outside the gene matches. There are 13 residues in the CDR3. Germline CDR1 SGHRS, CDR2 YFSETQ.

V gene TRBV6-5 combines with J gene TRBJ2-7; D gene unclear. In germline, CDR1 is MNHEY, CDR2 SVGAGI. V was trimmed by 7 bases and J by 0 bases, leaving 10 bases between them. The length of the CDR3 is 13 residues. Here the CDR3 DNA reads TGTGCCAGCACTAAACACAGCTCCTACGAGCAGTACTTC. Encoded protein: CASTKHSSYEQYF.

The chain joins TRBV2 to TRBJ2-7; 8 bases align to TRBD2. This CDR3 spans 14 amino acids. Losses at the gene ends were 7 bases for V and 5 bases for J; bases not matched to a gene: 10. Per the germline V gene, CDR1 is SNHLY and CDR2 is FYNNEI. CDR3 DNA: TGTGCCAGCACGGGTGAAGCGGGGGCCCACGAGCAGTACTTC. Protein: CASTGEAGAHEQYF.

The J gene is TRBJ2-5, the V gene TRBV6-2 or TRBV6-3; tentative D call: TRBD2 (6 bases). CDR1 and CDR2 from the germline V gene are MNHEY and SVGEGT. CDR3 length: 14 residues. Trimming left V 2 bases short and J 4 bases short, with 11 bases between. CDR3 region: CASSYVGGRETQYF. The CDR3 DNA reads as TGTGCCAGCAGTTACGTGGGAGGCAGAGAGACCCAGTACTTC.

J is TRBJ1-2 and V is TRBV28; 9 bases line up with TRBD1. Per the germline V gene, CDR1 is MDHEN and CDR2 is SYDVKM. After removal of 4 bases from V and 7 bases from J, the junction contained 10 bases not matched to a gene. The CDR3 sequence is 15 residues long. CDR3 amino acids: CASSSPPGTGSGYTF. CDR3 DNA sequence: TGTGCCAGCAGTTCTCCTCCCGGGACAGGGAGTGGCTACACCTTC.

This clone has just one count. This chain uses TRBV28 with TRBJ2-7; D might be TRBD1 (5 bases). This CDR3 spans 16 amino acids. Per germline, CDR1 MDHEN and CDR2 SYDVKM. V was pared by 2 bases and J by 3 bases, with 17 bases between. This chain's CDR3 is CASSLMTQGFNYEQYF. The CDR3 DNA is TGTGCCAGCAGTTTAATGACGCAGGGTTTCAACTACGAGCAGTACTTC.

The CDR3 reads CASSLGGLAGVYEQYF. CDR3 DNA: TGTGCCAGCAGCTTGGGAGGACTAGCGGGGGTTTACGAGCAGTACTTC. V usage is TRBV7-8 and J usage is TRBJ2-7; 13 nucleotides agree with TRBD2. CDR1 is SGHVS and CDR2 is FQNEAQ in the germline V gene. Unmatched junction bases numbered 6, after V lost 3 bases and J lost 4 bases. This CDR3 has 16 amino acids.